The clone carrying this TCR beta chain was counted ten times or more. Its antigen is as yet unknown. TCR beta CDR3 regions were amplified from RNA. HTBI primers were employed in a first-round RT-PCR of the TCR CDR3. TCRdb re-analysed the multiplex PCR reads in MiXCR, keeping a single row per CDR3 protein. The profile shows 660,000 or so distinct CDR3 sequences, about 45% of them singletons. The data were taken from a study of T cells in Graves' hyperthyroidism and ophthalmopathy. Study-wide points: Blood shared most expanded thyroid clonotypes above 0.001. Classification by a 13 V-J model distinguished ophthalmopathy from stable hyperthyroidism.

V was clipped by 0 bases and J by 2 bases, with 4 bases between them. The CDR3 extends over 14 amino acids. Germline values: CDR1 MGHDK, CDR2 SYGVNS. Patients showing uncontrolled infection, other autoimmune disease, pregnancy or lactation were ineligible. Sequencing was performed on peripheral blood or thyroid tissue (not recorded which). This receptor was taken from an adult man with Graves' disease, either hyperthyroidism or ophthalmopathy (not recorded which). V is TRBV25-1 and J is TRBJ2-2, with D hard to call. CDR3 bases: TGTGCCAGCAGTGAATATATCAACACCGGGGAGCTGTTTTTT. Translation gives CASSEYINTGELFF.